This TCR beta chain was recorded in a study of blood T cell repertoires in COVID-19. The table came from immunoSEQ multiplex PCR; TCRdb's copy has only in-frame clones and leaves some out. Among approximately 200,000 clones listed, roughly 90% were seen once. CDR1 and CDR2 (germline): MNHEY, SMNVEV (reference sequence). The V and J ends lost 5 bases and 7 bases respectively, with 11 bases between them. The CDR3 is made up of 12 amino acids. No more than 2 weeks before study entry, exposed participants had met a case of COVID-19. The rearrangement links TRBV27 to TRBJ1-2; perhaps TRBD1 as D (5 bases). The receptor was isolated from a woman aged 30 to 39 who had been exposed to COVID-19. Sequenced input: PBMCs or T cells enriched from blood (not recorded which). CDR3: CASSSRAGGYTF. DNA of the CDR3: TGTGCCAGCAGTAGCAGGGCAGGTGGCTACACCTTC.